The sequence of this T cell receptor (beta chain) was determined in a study of technical replicates of blood from a handful of donors. Libraries were prepared by immunoSEQ multiplex PCR; TCRdb keeps only in-frame clonotypes and omits some of them. The data contain tens of thousands of clones, under 95% of them singletons. This clone was detected only a few times. Per germline, CDR1 MNHNY and CDR2 SVGAGI (reference sequence). The CDR3 length is 13 residues. V was trimmed by 5 bases and J by 7 bases, leaving 14 bases between them. The J gene is TRBJ1-2, the V gene TRBV6-6; TRBD1 might be the D (6 bases). The TCR sequence derives from a human donor in good health. What was sequenced was T cells isolated from PBMCs. CDR3 amino acids: CASSRQELGGYTF. CDR3 sequence (DNA): TGTGCCAGCAGTAGACAGGAATTAGGTGGCTACACCTTC.